The 18 T cell receptor beta chains reported below all come from one sample, sequenced in a study of blood T cells in healthy people across ages. The authors ran a second PCR of about 6 to 11 cycles using a sample-barcoded 5' primer and a J-beta primer mix. Each CDR3 protein is one row after TCRdb ran MiXCR on the 5' RACE reads. The table has some 1,500,000 distinct CDR3 sequences, 35% to 45% seen once; the top ten hold around 4%. Sequencing input: blood. The receptors here all came from a woman aged 18-35 years in good health.

This clonotype turned up a few times. This chain uses TRBV5-4 with TRBJ2-7; TRBD2 matches 14 bases. Germline CDR1 and CDR2: SGHNT and YYREEE (reference sequence). There are 17 residues in the CDR3. The junction had 9 bases not matched to a gene; V was cut back by 0 bases and J by 7 bases. The CDR3 here is CASSLEGLAGAYNEQYF. Here the CDR3 DNA reads TGTGCCAGCAGCTTGGAGGGACTAGCGGGAGCCTACAATGAGCAGTACTTC.

Here the CDR3 reads CATEDRFTDTQYF. In DNA, the CDR3 is TGTGCCACCGAGGACAGATTCACAGATACGCAGTATTTT. The V call is TRBV24-1, the J call TRBJ2-3, with D possibly matching TRBD1 (6 bases). Trimming removed 9 bases at V and 2 bases at J, with 11 bases between. The CDR3 is 13 residues long. In germline, CDR1 is KGHDR, CDR2 SFDVKD.

The chain links TRBV4-2 to TRBJ2-7; D not resolved. V was cut by 2 bases and J by 7 bases, with 15 bases left in between. The CDR3 is 14 residues long. The germline CDR1 and CDR2 sequences are LGHNA and YNFKEQ. The CDR3 loop is CASSQSPTLGEQYF. The CDR3 DNA reads TGTGCCAGCAGCCAATCACCTACCTTAGGAGAGCAGTACTTC.

The rearrangement links TRBV6-2 or TRBV6-3 to TRBJ2-1; D might be TRBD2 (6 bases). The CDR3 is 12 residues long. Looked up from germline, CDR1 is MNHEY and CDR2 is SVGEGT. The CDR3 nucleotides read TGTGCATGTGAGGGACTCCCTAATGAGCAGTTCTTC. As protein: CACEGLPNEQFF.

The V and J genes are TRBV6-5 and TRBJ1-1; no definite D call. Germline CDR1 and CDR2: MNHEY and SVGAGI. The CDR3 covers 13 residues. Trimming left V 8 bases short and J 1 base short, with 11 bases between. The CDR3 loop is CASLRRANTEAFF. CDR3 nucleotides: TGTGCCAGCCTCAGACGGGCGAACACTGAAGCTTTCTTT.

The chain couples TRBV5-1 to TRBJ1-2, with a weak D call TRBD1 (5 bases). Trimming removed 0 bases from V and 4 bases from J, with 19 bases in between. CDR3 length equals 17 residues. The V gene's germline CDR1 is SGHRS and CDR2 YFSETQ. CDR3 in DNA: TGCGCCAGCAGCTTGGGTACCGGGACTATACTTCCCTATGGCTACACCTTC. Its translation is CASSLGTGTILPYGYTF.

Of note for this clonotype: The junction departs from the called germline gene at one end, perhaps through a read error. V and J are TRBV27 and TRBJ1-2; D remains unclear. Germline-derived CDR1 and CDR2 are MNHEY and SMNVEV (reference sequence). The CDR3 is 13 amino acids. The CDR3 sequence is CASSSTGLRGCTF. The CDR3 DNA reads TGTGCCAGCAGCTCCACGGGTCTCCGAGGCTGCACCTTC.

This clonotype was counted a few times. V usage is TRBV12-3 or TRBV12-4 and J usage is TRBJ1-6; D is undetermined. Trimming stripped 3 bases from V and 10 bases from J, with 10 bases between. This CDR3 spans 13 amino acids. CDR3 DNA: TGTGCCAGCAGTTTCATGTCGAGCTCACCCCTCCACTTT. Its protein product is CASSFMSSSPLHF.

The chain recombines TRBV7-3 with TRBJ2-5, with D possibly being TRBD1 (6 bases). CDR1 and CDR2 (germline): SGHTA, FQGTGA. This CDR3 is 16 amino acids long. V lost 5 bases to trimming and J lost 11 bases, with 27 bases between them. The CDR3 region has the DNA TGTGCCAGCAGCCTAGGATTGGGAGTTTGGGACAATGAGCAGTACTTC. It codes for CASSLGLGVWDNEQYF.

This clonotype was seen a handful of times. The rearrangement links TRBV15 to TRBJ2-1; possibly TRBD1 or TRBD2 for D (5 bases each). CDR3 length equals 16 residues. Germline lookup yields CDR1 LNHNV and CDR2 YYDKDF (reference sequence). The V and J ends lost 0 bases and 4 bases respectively, with 13 bases between them. In DNA, the CDR3 is TGTGCCACCAGCAGAGATCGTGGGGGAACATACAATGAGCAGTTCTTC. This sequence encodes CATSRDRGGTYNEQFF.

The chain links TRBV2 to TRBJ1-5, with TRBD1 matching over 8 bases. Trimming at V came to 5 bases and at J to 4 bases, leaving 7 bases not matched to a gene. This CDR3 spans 15 amino acids. Germline V gene lookup returns CDR1 SNHLY and CDR2 FYNNEI. CDR3 coding DNA: TGTGCCAGCAGTCGACAGGGGTGGGAGAATCAGCCCCAGCATTTT. It specifies CASSRQGWENQPQHF.

The V gene is TRBV11-2, the J gene TRBJ1-3, with D unclear. The V end was cut by 1 base, the J end by 0 bases, with 7 bases between. The CDR3 has 15 residues. Germline CDR1 is SGHAT and CDR2 is FQNNGV. The CDR3 sequence is CASSLVVNSGNTIYF. The CDR3 DNA reads as TGTGCCAGCAGCTTAGTGGTCAACTCTGGAAACACCATATATTTT.

The chain uses TRBV15 and TRBJ2-5, with no clear D. V was clipped by 3 bases and J by 4 bases, with 6 bases between them. The CDR3 consists of 12 residues. CDR1 is LNHNV and CDR2 is YYDKDF in the germline V gene (reference sequence). CDR3 sequence reads: CATSSLPETQYF. The CDR3 DNA follows: TGTGCCACCAGCAGCCTACCAGAGACCCAGTACTTC. The full variable domain, rest sourced from reference TRBV15 and TRBJ2-5, is DAMVIQNPRYQVTQFGKPVTLSCSQTLNHNVMYWYQQKSSQAPKLLFHYYDKDFNNEADTPDNFQSRRPNTSFCFLDIRSPGLGDTAMYLCATSSLPETQYFGPGTRLLVL.

The CDR3 nucleotides read TGCGCCAGCAGCCAAGATTTCCGGGCCACAGATACGCAGTATTTT. This translates into CASSQDFRATDTQYF. This chain links TRBV4-3 with TRBJ2-3; the D is unclear. The CDR3 spans 15 residues. Trimming pared 0 bases from V and 2 bases from J, leaving 9 bases between. Germline CDR1 LGHNA, CDR2 YSLEER.

This sequence joins TRBV10-3 and TRBJ2-3; no clear D. CDR3 length: 13 residues. The germline V gene has CDR1 ENHRY and CDR2 SYGVKD. The ends were cut back, 6 bases at V and 3 bases at J, with 10 bases in the middle. The CDR3 is CAIRGNPTDTQYF. CDR3 in DNA: TGTGCCATCAGAGGAAACCCTACAGATACGCAGTATTTT.

The chain is built from TRBV2 and TRBJ2-1; D may be TRBD1 (5 bases). Germline V gene lookup returns CDR1 SNHLY and CDR2 FYNNEI. The CDR3 runs to 11 residues. V dropped 11 bases and J dropped 4 bases, with 9 bases sitting between them. CDR3 DNA sequence: TGTGCCGCGACAGAGTACAATGAGCAGTTCTTC. Protein product: CAATEYNEQFF.

This clonotype was counted a single time. The chain carries TRBV9 and TRBJ2-7; 8 nucleotides agree with TRBD1. CDR1 and CDR2 from the germline V gene are SGDLS and YYNGEE. The CDR3 totals 16 residues. Unmatched junction bases numbered 9, after V lost 3 bases and J lost 1 base. The CDR3 sequence is CASSAGGDRGSYEQYF. DNA for the CDR3: TGTGCCAGCAGCGCTGGGGGAGACAGGGGATCCTACGAGCAGTACTTC.

V is TRBV4-3 and J is TRBJ2-1; TRBD1 is a possible D gene (5 bases). Germline CDR1 and CDR2: LGHNA and YSLEER. CDR3 length: 16 amino acids. Deletions cut 0 bases from V and 4 bases from J, with 13 bases between. The CDR3 loop reads CASSQDFGRAYNEQFF. DNA for the CDR3: TGCGCCAGCAGCCAAGATTTCGGCAGGGCGTACAATGAGCAGTTCTTC.